This T cell receptor beta chain derives from a study of somatic mutations in cytotoxic T cells in rheumatoid arthritis. The overall study: Patients had 30 ml EDTA blood drawn right after diagnosis, before any treatment. Notes on the study in general: Significant differences in CD8+ T-cell clonality were not found between rheumatoid arthritis patients and healthy controls (age-matched). For patients with rheumatoid arthritis, CD8+ clonality went up with age, while healthy controls showed no such change.

Method: immunoSEQ multiplex PCR; TCRdb's copy keeps in-frame clones and lacks some. The data contain roughly 20,000 clones, around 83% of them singletons. The CDR3 contains 16 residues. Germline lookup yields CDR1 KGHSH and CDR2 LQKENI. V gave up 0 bases and J gave up 5 bases; unmatched junction bases: 10. The table lists this clone with a few counts. Its specificity is unknown. Sequencing used CD8+ T cells sorted from blood. This clonotype originated in an adult with rheumatoid arthritis. The chain combines TRBV18 with TRBJ2-7; 7 bases fit TRBD2. The CDR3 region is CASSPPEGGRYDEQYF. Written as DNA, the CDR3 is TGTGCCAGCTCACCACCTGAAGGCGGGAGATATGACGAGCAGTACTTC.